A selection of T cell receptor beta chains follows, all from one sample in a study of blood T cells in healthy people across ages. TCRdb reprocessed the 5' RACE reads with MiXCR, giving one entry per CDR3 protein. Of around 790,000 distinct CDR3 sequences in the sample, around 43% are singletons; the top ten hold approximately 19%. Sequenced: blood. Source of these receptors: a man aged 55 to 70 in good health. Both conserved end residues are part of each CDR3. A D gene is named only where the DNA matches it firmly. Clone sizes are given selectively: once, few, many, or a class where the clone is expanded.

abundance,d_gene,j_gene,len,v_gene,CDR3nt,CDR3aa
NA,NA,TRBJ2-6,15,TRBV7-2,TGTGCCAGCAGCTCCAGGGGTCCCGGGGCCAACGTCCTGACTTTC,CASSSRGPGANVLTF
NA,NA,TRBJ2-1,17,TRBV7-9,TGTGCCAGCAGCCCCCGACACGGACAGAGGACGGTCAATGAGCAGTTCTTC,CASSPRHGQRTVNEQFF
NA,NA,TRBJ2-7,14,TRBV30,TGTGCCTGGAGCCGACAGGGAGGCCCCTACGAGCAGTACTTC,CAWSRQGGPYEQYF
NA,TRBD2,TRBJ2-1,14,TRBV7-2,TGTGCCAGCAGTGGGACTAGCGGGGGGGTAAAGCAGTTCTTC,CASSGTSGGVKQFF
NA,NA,TRBJ2-7,14,TRBV5-5,TGTGCCAGCAGCTTACGGACAGAGCTTTACGAGCAGTACTTC,CASSLRTELYEQYF
NA,NA,TRBJ1-6,15,TRBV6-2/TRBV6-3,TGTGCCAGCAGTTACGAGGCAACCTATAATTCACCCCTCCACTTT,CASSYEATYNSPLHF
NA,NA,TRBJ2-7,15,TRBV7-8,TGTGCCAGCAGCTTAGGGACAGCCTCTTTTTACGAGCAGTACTTC,CASSLGTASFYEQYF
few,NA,TRBJ1-2,13,TRBV9,TGTGCCAGCAGCTCAGGGGCTATCTATGGCTACACCTTC,CASSSGAIYGYTF
few,NA,TRBJ2-7,16,TRBV7-2,TGTGCCAGCAGCCCCTCTTACCCGACAGCCTCCTACGAGCAGTACTTC,CASSPSYPTASYEQYF
NA,NA,TRBJ2-6,17,TRBV5-4,TGTGCCCTCCAACGGGGCAGGAGTAGTTCTGGGGCCAACGTCCTGACTTTC,CALQRGRSSSGANVLTF
NA,NA,TRBJ2-7,16,TRBV5-1,TGCGCCAGCAGCTTGCGCAGCGGGCGGTCCTCCTACGAGCAGTACTTC,CASSLRSGRSSYEQYF
NA,TRBD1,TRBJ1-1,16,TRBV27,TGTGCCAGCAGTCCCTCAGGGGGGCGGGCGAACACTGAAGCTTTCTTT,CASSPSGGRANTEAFF
NA,NA,TRBJ2-5,13,TRBV20-1,TGCAGTGCTAATACCAACAGGTACAATGAGCAGTACTTC,CSANTNRYNEQYF
few,TRBD2,TRBJ2-1,13,TRBV12-3/TRBV12-4,TGTGCCAGTAGGGCTAGCGGGGGTAATGAGCAGTTCTTC,CASRASGGNEQFF
few,TRBD2,TRBJ2-3,18,TRBV7-6,TGTGCCAGCAGCCGACTAGAGGGATCGGGGGGGATCGCAGATACGCAGTATTTT,CASSRLEGSGGIADTQYF
NA,NA,TRBJ2-2,16,TRBV28,TGTGCCAGCAGTTCTGGGGGTACAGAGGACACCGGGGAGCTGTTTTTT,CASSSGGTEDTGELFF
many,TRBD2,TRBJ2-1,14,TRBV10-3,TGTGCCATCAGGCGACTAGCGGGGGGTGATGAGCAGTTCTTC,CAIRRLAGGDEQFF
few,NA,TRBJ1-2,14,TRBV4-3,TGCGCCAGCAGCCAAGTGGTCAATCCAGATGGCTACACCTTC,CASSQVVNPDGYTF
NA,NA,TRBJ2-7,15,TRBV7-2,TGTGCCAGCAGCTTACTGCCGGAGAGCTCCTACGAGCAGTACTTC,CASSLLPESSYEQYF
NA,TRBD1,TRBJ2-7,15,TRBV27,TGTGCCAGCAGTTTATACCCCGGGACAGGGAACGAGCAGTACTTC,CASSLYPGTGNEQYF
NA,NA,TRBJ2-5,15,TRBV21-1,TGTGCCAGCAGCGACGCAGCTGGGCTAGGGGAGACCCAGTACTTC,CASSDAAGLGETQYF
few,TRBD1,TRBJ2-6,15,TRBV12-3/TRBV12-4,TGTGCCACCTTCCACAGGGGAGCCGGGGCCAACGTCCTGACTTTC,CATFHRGAGANVLTF
NA,NA,TRBJ2-1,16,TRBV29-1,TGCAGCTCACGGTTGGGGGGGGGGCGATCCTACAATGAGCAGTTCTTC,CSSRLGGGRSYNEQFF
few,NA,TRBJ2-5,14,TRBV11-2,TGTGCCAGCAGCCCTGGACAGCACATTGTTGGCCAGTACTTC,CASSPGQHIVGQYF
NA,NA,TRBJ1-2,15,TRBV5-1,TGCGCCAGCAGCTTGTCCAAGGCCCGGTATAATGGCTACACCTTC,CASSLSKARYNGYTF
NA,TRBD1,TRBJ1-2,15,TRBV13,TGTGCCAGCAGCTCCGGGGGACAGGGGGACTATGGCTACACCTTC,CASSSGGQGDYGYTF
NA,NA,TRBJ2-7,15,TRBV5-1,TGCGCCAGTAGCTTGGAGGGAGGTAGGACCTACGAGCAGTACTTC,CASSLEGGRTYEQYF
NA,NA,TRBJ2-3,14,TRBV4-1,TGCGCCAGCGGCCAGCAGGACAACACAGATACGCAGTATTTT,CASGQQDNTDTQYF
NA,NA,TRBJ2-4,14,TRBV6-7,TGTGCCAGCAGTGATCATCAGGGTAGGAACATTCAGTACTTC,CASSDHQGRNIQYF
few,NA,TRBJ1-5,13,TRBV6-2/TRBV6-3,TGTGCCAGCAGTTACTCTTTCGGGCAGCCCCAGCATTTT,CASSYSFGQPQHF
NA,NA,TRBJ1-1,13,TRBV6-4,TGTGCCAGGAGGAACAGGATAAACACTGAAGCTTTCTTT,CARRNRINTEAFF
NA,NA,TRBJ2-3,14,TRBV24-1,TGTGCCACCAGTGGTTGGGACTCCACAGATACGCAGTATTTT,CATSGWDSTDTQYF
NA,TRBD2,TRBJ2-1,23,TRBV20-1,TGCAGTGCTAGAGCTTCCCACACCTCGACTAGCGGGGGGGTAATCGTCCGATACAATGAGCAGTTCTTC,CSARASHTSTSGGVIVRYNEQFF
NA,NA,TRBJ1-4,15,TRBV20-1,TGCAGTGCTAGTCCCCTGGGGGGGGCTAATGAAAAACTGTTTTTT,CSASPLGGANEKLFF
NA,TRBD2,TRBJ2-6,16,TRBV30,TGTGCCTGGCTGGGGGGGAAGGTCTCTGGGGCCAACGTCCTGACTTTC,CAWLGGKVSGANVLTF
NA,NA,TRBJ1-2,14,TRBV7-2,TGTGCCAGCAGCCACACTAACGTCAAGTATGGCTACACCTTC,CASSHTNVKYGYTF
NA,NA,TRBJ2-1,14,TRBV2,TGTGCCAGCAGTGAACAATACTCTGGGAATGAGCAGTTCTTC,CASSEQYSGNEQFF